This T cell receptor beta chain was recovered during a study of cytomegalovirus exposure and HLA in healthy donors. This clone was recorded a few times. The antigen is unknown. Broader study findings: Rare sequences made up most TCRs, while some public TCRs were found in many donors.

Assay: immunoSEQ multiplex PCR; the TCRdb copy retains only in-frame clones and omits some. This table has 250,000 to 350,000 clones, about nine tenths appearing once. The donors were in the approximately 130-subject validation cohort; that cohort was separate from the roughly 730-subject first cohort. Trimming took 8 bases from V and 4 from J, leaving 11 bases between them. Germline assignment: CDR1 KGHSH and CDR2 LQKENI. The CDR3 consists of 13 residues. The sequencing input was PBMCs. The chain employs TRBV18 and TRBJ1-4; D is unclear. This sequence originates from a woman aged 18-35 years in good health and CMV-seronegative. CDR3 region: CASRGSGNEKLFF. DNA of the CDR3: TGTGCCAGCCGGGGTTCGGGTAATGAAAAACTGTTTTTT.